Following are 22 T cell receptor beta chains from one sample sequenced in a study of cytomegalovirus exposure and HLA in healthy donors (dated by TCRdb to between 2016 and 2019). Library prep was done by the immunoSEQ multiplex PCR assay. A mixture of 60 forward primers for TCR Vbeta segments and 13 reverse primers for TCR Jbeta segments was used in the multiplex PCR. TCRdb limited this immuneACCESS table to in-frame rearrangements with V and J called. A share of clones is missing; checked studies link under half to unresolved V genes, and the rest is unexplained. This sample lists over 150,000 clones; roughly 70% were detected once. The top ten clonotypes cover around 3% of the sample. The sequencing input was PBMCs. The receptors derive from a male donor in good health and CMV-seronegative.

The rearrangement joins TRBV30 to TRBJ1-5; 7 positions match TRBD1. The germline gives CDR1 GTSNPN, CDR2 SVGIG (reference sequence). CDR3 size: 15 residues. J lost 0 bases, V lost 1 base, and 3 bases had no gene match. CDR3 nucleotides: TGTGCCTGGAGTGAGGGACAGTCTAGCAATCAGCCCCAGCATTTT. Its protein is CAWSEGQSSNQPQHF.

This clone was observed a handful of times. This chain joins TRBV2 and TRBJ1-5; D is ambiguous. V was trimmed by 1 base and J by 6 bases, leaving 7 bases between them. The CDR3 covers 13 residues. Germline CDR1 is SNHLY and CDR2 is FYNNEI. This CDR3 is CASSEVEGQPQHF. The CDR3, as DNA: TGTGCCAGCAGTGAAGTGGAGGGTCAGCCCCAGCATTTT.

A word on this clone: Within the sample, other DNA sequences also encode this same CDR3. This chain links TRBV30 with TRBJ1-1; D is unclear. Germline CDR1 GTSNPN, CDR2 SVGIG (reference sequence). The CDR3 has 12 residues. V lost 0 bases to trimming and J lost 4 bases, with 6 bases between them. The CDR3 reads CAWSVGATEAFF. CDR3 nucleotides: TGTGCCTGGAGTGTGGGAGCCACTGAAGCTTTCTTT.

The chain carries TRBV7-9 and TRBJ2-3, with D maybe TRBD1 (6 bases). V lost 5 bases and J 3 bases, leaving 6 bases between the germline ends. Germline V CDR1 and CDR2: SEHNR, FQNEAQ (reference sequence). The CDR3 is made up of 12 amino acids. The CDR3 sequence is CASSQGTDTQYF. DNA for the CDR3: TGTGCCAGCAGCCAGGGGACAGATACGCAGTATTTT.

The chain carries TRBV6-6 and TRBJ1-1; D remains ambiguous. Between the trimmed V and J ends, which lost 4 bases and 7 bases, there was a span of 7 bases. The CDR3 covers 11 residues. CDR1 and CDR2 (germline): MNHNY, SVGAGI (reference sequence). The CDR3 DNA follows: TGTGCCAGCAGTTCCCCCTATGAAGCTTTCTTT. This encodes CASSSPYEAFF.

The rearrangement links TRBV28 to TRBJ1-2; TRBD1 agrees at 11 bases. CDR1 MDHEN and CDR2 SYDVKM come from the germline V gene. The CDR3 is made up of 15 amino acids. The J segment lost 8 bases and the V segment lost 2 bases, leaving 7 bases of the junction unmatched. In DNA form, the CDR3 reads TGTGCCAGCAGTTTAACGGACAGGGGGCTGGGCGGCTACACCTTC. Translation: CASSLTDRGLGGYTF.

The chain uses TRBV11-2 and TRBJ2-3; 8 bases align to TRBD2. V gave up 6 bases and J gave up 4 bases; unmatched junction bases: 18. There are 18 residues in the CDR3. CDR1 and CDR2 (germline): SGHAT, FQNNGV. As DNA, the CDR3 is TGTGCCAGCAGTTTTGCTCCCCAGCGGGAGTCCCCCCCAGATACGCAGTATTTT. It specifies CASSFAPQRESPPDTQYF.

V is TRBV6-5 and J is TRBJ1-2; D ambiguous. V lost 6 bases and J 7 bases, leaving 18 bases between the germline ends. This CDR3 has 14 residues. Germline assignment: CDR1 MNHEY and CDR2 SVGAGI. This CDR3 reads CASSTRGRVGGYTF. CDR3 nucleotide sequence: TGTGCCAGCAGCACCCGAGGGCGAGTGGGTGGCTACACCTTC.

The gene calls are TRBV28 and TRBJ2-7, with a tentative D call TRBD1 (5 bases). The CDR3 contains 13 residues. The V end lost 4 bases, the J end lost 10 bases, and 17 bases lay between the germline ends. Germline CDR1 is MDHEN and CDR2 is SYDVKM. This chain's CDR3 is CASSSGMVTAQYF. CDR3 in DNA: TGTGCCAGCAGTTCAGGGATGGTTACGGCACAGTACTTC. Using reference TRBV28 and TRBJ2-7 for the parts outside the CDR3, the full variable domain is DVKVTQSSRYLVKRTGEKVFLECVQDMDHENMFWYRQDPGLGLRLIYFSYDVKMKEKGDIPEGYSVSREKKERFSLILESASTNQTSMYLCASSSGMVTAQYFGPGTRLTVT.

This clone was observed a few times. CDR3 sequence: CASRDTYSGNTIYF. The CDR3 DNA follows: TGTGCCAGCCGCGACACTTACTCTGGAAACACCATATATTTT. The V and J genes are TRBV27 and TRBJ1-3; D is undetermined. Germline CDR1 MNHEY, CDR2 SMNVEV (reference sequence). V was pared by 8 bases and J by 0 bases, with 11 bases between. The CDR3 sequence is 14 residues long.

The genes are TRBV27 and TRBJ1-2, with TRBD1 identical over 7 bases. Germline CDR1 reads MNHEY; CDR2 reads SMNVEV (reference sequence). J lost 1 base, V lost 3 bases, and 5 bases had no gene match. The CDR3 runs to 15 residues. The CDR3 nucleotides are TGTGCCAGCAGTTTTGTGCAGGGGGTTAACTATGGCTACACCTTC. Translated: CASSFVQGVNYGYTF.

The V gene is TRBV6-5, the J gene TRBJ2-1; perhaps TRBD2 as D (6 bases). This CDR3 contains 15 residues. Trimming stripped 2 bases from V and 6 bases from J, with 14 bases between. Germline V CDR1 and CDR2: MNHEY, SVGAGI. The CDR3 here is CASSYAAGRSNEQFF. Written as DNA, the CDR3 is TGTGCCAGCAGTTACGCCGCGGGGAGAAGCAATGAGCAGTTCTTC.

DNA of the CDR3: TGCGCCAGCAGCCTCGCTAGCGCAGATACGCAGTATTTT. Its translation: CASSLASADTQYF. The chain has TRBV4-1 and TRBJ2-3; TRBD2 might be the D (6 bases). CDR1 MGHRA and CDR2 YSYEKL come from the germline V gene. Trimming took 4 bases from V and 4 from J, leaving 9 bases between them. CDR3 length: 13 amino acids.

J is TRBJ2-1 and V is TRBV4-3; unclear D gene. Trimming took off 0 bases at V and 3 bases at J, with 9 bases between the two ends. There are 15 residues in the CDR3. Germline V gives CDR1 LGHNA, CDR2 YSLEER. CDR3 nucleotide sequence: TGCGCCAGCAGCCAAGAGTGGGCTTTCTACAATGAGCAGTTCTTC. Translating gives CASSQEWAFYNEQFF.

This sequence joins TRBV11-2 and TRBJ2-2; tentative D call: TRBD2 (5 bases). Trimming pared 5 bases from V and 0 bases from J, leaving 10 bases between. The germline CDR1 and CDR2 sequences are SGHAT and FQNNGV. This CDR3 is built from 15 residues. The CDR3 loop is CASSAWTANTGELFF. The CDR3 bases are TGTGCCAGCAGCGCATGGACTGCGAACACCGGGGAGCTGTTTTTT.

DNA for the CDR3: TGTGCCAGCAGTTTACAGGGGTTTAATGAAAAACTGTTTTTT. It is translated as CASSLQGFNEKLFF. The V and J genes are TRBV6-5 and TRBJ1-4; 7 nucleotides agree with TRBD1. This CDR3 is built from 14 residues. The junction had 3 bases not matched to a gene; V was cut back by 4 bases and J by 4 bases. The germline CDR1 and CDR2 sequences are MNHEY and SVGAGI.

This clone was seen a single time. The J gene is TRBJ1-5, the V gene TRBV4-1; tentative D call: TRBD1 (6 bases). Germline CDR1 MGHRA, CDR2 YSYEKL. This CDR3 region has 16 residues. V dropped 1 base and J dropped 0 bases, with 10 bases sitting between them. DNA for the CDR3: TGCGCCAGCAGCCAAGGGGGGGGCGGTAGCAATCAGCCCCAGCATTTT. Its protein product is CASSQGGGGSNQPQHF.

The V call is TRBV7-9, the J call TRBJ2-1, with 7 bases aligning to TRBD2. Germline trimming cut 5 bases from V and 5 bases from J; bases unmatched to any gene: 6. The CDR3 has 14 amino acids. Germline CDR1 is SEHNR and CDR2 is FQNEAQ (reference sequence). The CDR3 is CASSPGTSDNEQFF. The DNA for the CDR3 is TGTGCCAGCAGCCCCGGAACTAGCGACAATGAGCAGTTCTTC.

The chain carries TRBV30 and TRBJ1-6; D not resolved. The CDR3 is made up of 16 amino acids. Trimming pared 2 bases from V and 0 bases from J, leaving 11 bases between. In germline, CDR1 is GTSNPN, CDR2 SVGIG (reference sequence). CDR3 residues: CAWSNRGFSYNSPLHF. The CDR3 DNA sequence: TGTGCCTGGAGTAATCGGGGTTTCTCCTATAATTCACCCCTCCACTTT.

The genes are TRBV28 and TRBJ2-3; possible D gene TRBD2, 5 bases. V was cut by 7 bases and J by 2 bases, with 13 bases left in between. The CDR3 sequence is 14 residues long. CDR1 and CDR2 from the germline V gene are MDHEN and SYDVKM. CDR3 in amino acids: CASIRWEHTDTQYF. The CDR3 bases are TGTGCCAGCATCAGGTGGGAGCACACAGATACGCAGTATTTT.

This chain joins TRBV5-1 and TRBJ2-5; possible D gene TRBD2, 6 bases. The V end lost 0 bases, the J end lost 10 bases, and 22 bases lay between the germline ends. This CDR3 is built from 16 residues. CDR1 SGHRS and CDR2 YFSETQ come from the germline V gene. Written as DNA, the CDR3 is TGCGCCAGCAGCTTGGTGAGATTACAGGCCGGGGGTGGCCAGTACTTC. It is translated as CASSLVRLQAGGGQYF.

The CDR3 reads CASSQDRTGGVRGYTF. The DNA of the CDR3 is TGTGCCAGCAGCCAAGATAGAACAGGGGGCGTGCGTGGCTACACCTTC. This chain links TRBV4-2 with TRBJ1-2; TRBD1 agrees at 9 bases. V shed 0 bases and J 7 bases; nucleotides not matched to a gene: 9. The CDR3 runs 16 residues. Germline lookup yields CDR1 LGHNA and CDR2 YNFKEQ.